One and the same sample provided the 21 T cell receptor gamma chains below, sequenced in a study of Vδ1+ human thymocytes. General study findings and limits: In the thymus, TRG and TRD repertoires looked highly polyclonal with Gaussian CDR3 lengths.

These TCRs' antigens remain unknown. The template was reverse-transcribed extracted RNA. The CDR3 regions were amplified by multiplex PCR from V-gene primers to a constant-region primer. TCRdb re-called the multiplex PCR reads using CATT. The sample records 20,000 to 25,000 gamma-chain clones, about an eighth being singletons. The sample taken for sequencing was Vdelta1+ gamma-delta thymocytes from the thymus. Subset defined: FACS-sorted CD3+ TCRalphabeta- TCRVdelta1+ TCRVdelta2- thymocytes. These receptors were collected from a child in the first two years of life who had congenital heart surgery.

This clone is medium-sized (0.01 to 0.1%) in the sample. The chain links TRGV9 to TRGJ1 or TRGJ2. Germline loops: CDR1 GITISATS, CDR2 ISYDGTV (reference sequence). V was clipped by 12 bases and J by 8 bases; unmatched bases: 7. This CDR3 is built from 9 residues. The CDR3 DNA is TGTGCCCTTCCAAATAAGAAACTCTTT. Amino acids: CALPNKKLF.

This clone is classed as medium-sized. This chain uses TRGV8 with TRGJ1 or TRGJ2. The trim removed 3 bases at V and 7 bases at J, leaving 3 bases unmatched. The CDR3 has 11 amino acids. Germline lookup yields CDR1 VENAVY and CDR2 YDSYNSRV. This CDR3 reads CATWDQYKKLF. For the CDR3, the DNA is TGTGCCACCTGGGATCAATATAAGAAACTCTTT.

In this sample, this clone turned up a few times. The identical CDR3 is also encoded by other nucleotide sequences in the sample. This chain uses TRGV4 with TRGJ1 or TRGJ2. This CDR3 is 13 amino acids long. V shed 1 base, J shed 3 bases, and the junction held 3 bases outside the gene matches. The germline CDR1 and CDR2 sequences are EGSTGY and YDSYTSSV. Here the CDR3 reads CATWDGLYYKKLF. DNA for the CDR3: TGTGCCACCTGGGATGGACTTTATTATAAGAAACTCTTT.

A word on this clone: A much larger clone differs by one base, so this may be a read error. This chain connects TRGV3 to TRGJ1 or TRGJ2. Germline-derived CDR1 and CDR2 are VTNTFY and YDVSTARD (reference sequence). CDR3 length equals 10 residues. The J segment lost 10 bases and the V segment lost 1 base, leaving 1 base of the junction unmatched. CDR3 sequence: CATWDSKKLF. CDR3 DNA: TGTGCCACCTGGGACAGCAAGAAACTCTTT.

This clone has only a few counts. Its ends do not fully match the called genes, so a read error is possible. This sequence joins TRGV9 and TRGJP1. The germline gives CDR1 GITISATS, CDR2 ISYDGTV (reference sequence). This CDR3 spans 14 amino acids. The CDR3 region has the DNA TGTGCCTCGTGGGAGGTGCGTACTGGTTGGTTCAAGATATTT. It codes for CASWEVRTGWFKIF.

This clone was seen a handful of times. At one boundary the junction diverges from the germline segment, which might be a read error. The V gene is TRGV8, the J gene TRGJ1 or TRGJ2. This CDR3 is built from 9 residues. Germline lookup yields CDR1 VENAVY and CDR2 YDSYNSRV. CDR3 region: CTTQSGKLF. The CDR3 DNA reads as TGTACCACCCAATCGGGGAAACTCTTT.

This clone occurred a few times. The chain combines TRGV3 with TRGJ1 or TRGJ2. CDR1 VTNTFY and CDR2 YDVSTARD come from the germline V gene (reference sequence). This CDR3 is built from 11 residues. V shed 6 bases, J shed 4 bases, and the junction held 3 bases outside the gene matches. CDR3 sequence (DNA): TGTGCCACCTGGCAATATTATAAGAAACTCTTT. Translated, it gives CATWQYYKKLF.

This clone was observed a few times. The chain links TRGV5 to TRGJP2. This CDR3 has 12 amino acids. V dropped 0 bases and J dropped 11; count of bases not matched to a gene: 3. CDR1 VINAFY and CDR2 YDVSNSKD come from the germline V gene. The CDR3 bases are TGTGCCACCTGGGACAGGCGCTGGATCAAGACGTTT. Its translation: CATWDRRWIKTF.

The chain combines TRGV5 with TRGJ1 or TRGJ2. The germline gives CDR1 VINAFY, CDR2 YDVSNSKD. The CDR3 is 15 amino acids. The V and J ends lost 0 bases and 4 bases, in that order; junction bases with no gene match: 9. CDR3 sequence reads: CATWDRPPVYYKKLF. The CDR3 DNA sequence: TGTGCCACCTGGGACAGGCCACCGGTCTATTATAAGAAACTCTTT.

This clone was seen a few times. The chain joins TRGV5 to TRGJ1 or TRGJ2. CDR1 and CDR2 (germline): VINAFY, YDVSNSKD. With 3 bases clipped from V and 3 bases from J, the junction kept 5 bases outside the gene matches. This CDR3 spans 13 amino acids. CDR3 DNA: TGTGCCACCTGGGACGTACTTTATTATAAGAAACTCTTT. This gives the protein CATWDVLYYKKLF.

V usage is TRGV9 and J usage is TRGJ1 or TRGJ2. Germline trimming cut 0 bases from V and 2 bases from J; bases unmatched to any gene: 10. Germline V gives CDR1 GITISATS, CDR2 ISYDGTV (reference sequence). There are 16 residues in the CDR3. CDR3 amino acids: CALWEVLCQYYYKKLF. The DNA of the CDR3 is TGTGCCTTGTGGGAGGTGCTCTGCCAATATTATTATAAGAAACTCTTT.

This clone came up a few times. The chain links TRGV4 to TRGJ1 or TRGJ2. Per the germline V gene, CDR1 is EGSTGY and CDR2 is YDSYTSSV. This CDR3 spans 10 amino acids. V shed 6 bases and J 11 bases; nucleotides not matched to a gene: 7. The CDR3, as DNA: TGTGCCACCTGGAATGTCGAGAAACTCTTT. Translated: CATWNVEKLF.

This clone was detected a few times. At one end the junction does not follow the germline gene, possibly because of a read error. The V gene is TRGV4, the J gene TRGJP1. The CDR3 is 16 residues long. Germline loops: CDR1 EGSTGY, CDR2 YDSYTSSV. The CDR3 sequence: CATWNGPGTTGWFKIF. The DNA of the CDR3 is TGTGCCACCTGGAATGGGCCGGGTACCACTGGTTGGTTCAAGATATTT.

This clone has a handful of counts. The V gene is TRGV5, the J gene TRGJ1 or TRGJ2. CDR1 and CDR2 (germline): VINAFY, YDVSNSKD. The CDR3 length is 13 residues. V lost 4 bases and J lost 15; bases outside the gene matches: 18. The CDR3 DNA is TGTGCCACCTGGGATTCAGTGGGGAGGGAGATACTCTTT. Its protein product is CATWDSVGREILF.

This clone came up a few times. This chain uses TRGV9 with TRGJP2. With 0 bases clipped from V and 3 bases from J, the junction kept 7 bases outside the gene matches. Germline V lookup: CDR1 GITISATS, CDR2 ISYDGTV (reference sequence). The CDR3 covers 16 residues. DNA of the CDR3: TGTGCCTTGTGGGAGGTGCGTTCAGGTAGTGATTGGATCAAGACGTTT. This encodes CALWEVRSGSDWIKTF.

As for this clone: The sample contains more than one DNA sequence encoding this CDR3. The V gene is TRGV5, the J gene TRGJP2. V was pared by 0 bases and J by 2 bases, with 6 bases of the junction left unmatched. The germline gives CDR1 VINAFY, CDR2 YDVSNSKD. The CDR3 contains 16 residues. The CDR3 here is CATWDRPDSSDWIKTF. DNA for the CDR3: TGTGCCACCTGGGACAGGCCCGACAGTAGTGATTGGATCAAGACGTTT.

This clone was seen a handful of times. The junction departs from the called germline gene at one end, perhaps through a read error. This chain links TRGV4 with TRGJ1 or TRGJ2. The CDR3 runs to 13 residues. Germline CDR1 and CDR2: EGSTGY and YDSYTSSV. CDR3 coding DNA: TGTGCCACCTGGAATCTGGATTATTATAATAAACTCTTT. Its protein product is CATWNLDYYNKLF.

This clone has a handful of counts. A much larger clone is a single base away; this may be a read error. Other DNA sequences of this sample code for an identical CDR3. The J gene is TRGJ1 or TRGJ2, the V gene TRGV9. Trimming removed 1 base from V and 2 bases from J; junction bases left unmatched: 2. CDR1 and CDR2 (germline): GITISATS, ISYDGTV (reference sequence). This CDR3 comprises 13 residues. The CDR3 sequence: CALWEVDYYKKLF. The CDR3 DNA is TGTGCCTTGTGGGAGGTTGATTATTATAAGAAACTCTTT.

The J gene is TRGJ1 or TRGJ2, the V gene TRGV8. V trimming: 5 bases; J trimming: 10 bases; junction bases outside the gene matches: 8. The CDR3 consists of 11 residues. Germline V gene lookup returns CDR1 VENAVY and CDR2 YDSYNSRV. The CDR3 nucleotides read TGTGCCACCTGGGGAAGCAACAAGAAACTCTTT. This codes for CATWGSNKKLF.

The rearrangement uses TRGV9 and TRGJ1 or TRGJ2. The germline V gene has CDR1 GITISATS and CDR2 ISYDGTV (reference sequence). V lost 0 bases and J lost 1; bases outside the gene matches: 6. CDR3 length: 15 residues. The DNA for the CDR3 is TGTGCCTTGTGGGAGGTGGGCTATAATTATTATAAGAAACTCTTT. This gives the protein CALWEVGYNYYKKLF.

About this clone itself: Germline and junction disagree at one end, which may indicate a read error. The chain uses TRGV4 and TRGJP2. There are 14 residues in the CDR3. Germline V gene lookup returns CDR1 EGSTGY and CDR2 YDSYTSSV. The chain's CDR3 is CATWKLSSGWIKTF. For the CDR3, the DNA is TGTGCCACCTGGAAGCTGAGTAGTGGTTGGATCAAGACGTTT.